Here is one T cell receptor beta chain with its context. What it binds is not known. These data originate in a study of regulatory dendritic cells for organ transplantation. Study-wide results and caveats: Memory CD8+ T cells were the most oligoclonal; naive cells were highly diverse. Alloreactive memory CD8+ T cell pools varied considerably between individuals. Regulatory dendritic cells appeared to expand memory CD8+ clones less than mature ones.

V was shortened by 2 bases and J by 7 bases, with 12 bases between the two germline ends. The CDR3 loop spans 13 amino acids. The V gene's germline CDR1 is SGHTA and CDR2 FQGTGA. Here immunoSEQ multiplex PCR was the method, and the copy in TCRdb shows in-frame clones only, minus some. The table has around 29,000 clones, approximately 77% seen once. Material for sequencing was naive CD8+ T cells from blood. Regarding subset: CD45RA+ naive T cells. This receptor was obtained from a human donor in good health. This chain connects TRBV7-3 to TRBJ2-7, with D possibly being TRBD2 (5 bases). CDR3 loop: CASSLGSGMEQYF. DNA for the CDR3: TGTGCCAGCAGCTTAGGCTCCGGGATGGAGCAGTACTTC.